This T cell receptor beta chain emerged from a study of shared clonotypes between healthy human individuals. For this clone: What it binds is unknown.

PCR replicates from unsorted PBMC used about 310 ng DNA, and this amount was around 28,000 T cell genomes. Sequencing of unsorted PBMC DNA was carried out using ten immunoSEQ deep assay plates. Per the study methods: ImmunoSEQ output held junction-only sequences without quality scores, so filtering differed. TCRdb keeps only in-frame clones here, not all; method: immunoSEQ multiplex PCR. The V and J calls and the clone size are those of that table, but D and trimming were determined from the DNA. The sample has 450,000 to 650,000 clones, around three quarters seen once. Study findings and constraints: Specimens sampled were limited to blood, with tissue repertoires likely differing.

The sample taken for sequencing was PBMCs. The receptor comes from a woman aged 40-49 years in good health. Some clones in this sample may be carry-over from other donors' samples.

Here the CDR3 reads CSARDGQGQYF. In DNA, the CDR3 is TGCAGTGCTAGAGATGGGCAGGGCCAGTACTTC. The genes are TRBV20-1 and TRBJ2-4, with D possibly TRBD1 on 5 matching bases. There are 11 residues in the CDR3. CDR1 and CDR2 (germline): DFQATT, SNEGSKA (reference sequence). V was shortened by 0 bases and J by 13 bases, with 10 bases between the two germline ends.